Sequencing of this T cell receptor (beta chain) was carried out in a study of shared clonotypes between healthy human individuals. Notes on the study in general: Naive subsets, compared against memory subsets, generally had larger estimated richness values.

Partitioning of CD4+ cells yielded a CD45RA+ naive subset and a CD45RA-negative memory subset. As for this clone: Its antigen remains unknown.

The CDR3 runs 16 residues. Per the germline V gene, CDR1 is MNHEY and CDR2 is SMNVEV (reference sequence). The trim removed 6 bases at V and 6 bases at J, leaving 15 bases unmatched. Each cell subset's genomic DNA was divided evenly among several immunoSEQ plates. The authors loaded roughly 200 ng DNA, some 32,000 T cell genomes, into sorted-subset replicate PCRs. TCRdb's table, derived via immunoSEQ multiplex PCR, lists solely in-frame clones and lacks some. This repertoire shows 2,100,000 or so clones, around 95% found once; its top ten account for approximately 0.13%. The V gene is TRBV27, the J gene TRBJ2-5; 8 positions match TRBD1. The origin of this receptor is a man younger than 30 in good health. Sequencing was carried out using naive CD4+ T cells sorted from blood. Indicated subset: CD45RA+ positively selected. Written as DNA, the CDR3 is TGTGCCAGCAGAGGACAGGGCGTTTCCAACAGGAAGACCCAGTACTTC. Translating gives CASRGQGVSNRKTQYF.